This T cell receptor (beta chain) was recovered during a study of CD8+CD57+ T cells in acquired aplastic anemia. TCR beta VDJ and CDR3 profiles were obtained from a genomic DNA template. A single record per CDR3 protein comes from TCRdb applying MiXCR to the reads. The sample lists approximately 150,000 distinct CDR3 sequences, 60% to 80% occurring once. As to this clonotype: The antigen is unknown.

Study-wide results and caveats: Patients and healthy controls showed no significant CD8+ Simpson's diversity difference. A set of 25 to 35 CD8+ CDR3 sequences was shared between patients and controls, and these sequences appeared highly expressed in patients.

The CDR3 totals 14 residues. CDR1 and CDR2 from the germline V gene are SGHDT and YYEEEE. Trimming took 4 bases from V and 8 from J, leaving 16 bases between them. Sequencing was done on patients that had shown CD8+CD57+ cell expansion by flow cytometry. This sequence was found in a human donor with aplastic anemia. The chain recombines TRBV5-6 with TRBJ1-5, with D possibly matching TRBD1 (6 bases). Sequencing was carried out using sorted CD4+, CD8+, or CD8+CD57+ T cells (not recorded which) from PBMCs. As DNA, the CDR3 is TGTGCCAGCAGCCCAGGGGTCGGGTTAGAGCCCCAGCATTTT. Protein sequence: CASSPGVGLEPQHF.